The T cell receptor beta chain described here comes from a study of shared clonotypes between healthy human individuals. Measured with immunoSEQ multiplex PCR; TCRdb has only the in-frame clones, and not every one. The table records nearly 2 million clones, about 95% of them present only once. Germline-derived CDR1 and CDR2 are MNHNY and SVGAGI (reference sequence). CDR3 length: 12 residues. The V end lost 7 bases, the J end lost 4 bases, and 10 bases lay between the germline ends. Turning to this clone: Its target is not known.

Naive CD8 cells comprised CD45RO-negative, CCR7-positively selected cells, excluding terminally differentiated effector memory CD45RA+ cells. Within Nashville, Tennessee resided all donors, each a Caucasian adult. General study points: Relative to memory subsets, naive subsets generally showed larger estimated richness.

Sequencing was done on a sample of naive CD8+ T cells sorted from blood. The chain joins TRBV6-6 to TRBJ1-2; perhaps TRBD1 as D (5 bases). This TCR derives from a man aged 18 to 30 in good health. The chain's CDR3 is CASTDSSYGYTF. In DNA, the CDR3 is TGTGCCAGCACTGACAGCAGCTATGGCTACACCTTC.